This T cell receptor beta chain was sequenced during a study of shared clonotypes between healthy human individuals. Adults of Caucasian background living in Nashville, Tennessee made up all donors. Deep was the level at which the assay was run. Repertoires were generated with immunoSEQ multiplex PCR, while TCRdb's copy carries only in-frame clones and drops some. The sample lists over 400,000 clones, approximately 81% occurring once. Details on this clone: Its specificity is unknown.

Study-level findings and limits: There were few donors, and this limited the genetic and exposure-history diversity represented. Measured sharing among donors was expected to vary with sequencing depth.

The receptor comes from a middle-aged woman in good health. Some clones in this sample may be carry-over from other donors' samples. Sequencing input: PBMCs.

The CDR3 protein is CASSRVVNTEAFF. The CDR3 DNA sequence: TGTGCCAGCAGCCGCGTAGTTAACACTGAAGCTTTCTTT. V usage is TRBV7-8 and J usage is TRBJ1-1; D gene uncertain. The V gene's germline CDR1 is SGHVS and CDR2 FQNEAQ. The V gene lost 5 bases and the J gene lost 2 bases, with 9 bases spanning the gap. The CDR3 is 13 residues long. Using reference TRBV7-8 and TRBJ1-1 for the parts outside the CDR3, the full variable domain is GAGVSQSPRYKVAKRGQDVALRCDPISGHVSLFWYQQALGQGPEFLTYFQNEAQLDKSGLPSDRFFAERPEGSVSTLKIQRTQQEDSAVYLCASSRVVNTEAFFGQGTRLTVV.